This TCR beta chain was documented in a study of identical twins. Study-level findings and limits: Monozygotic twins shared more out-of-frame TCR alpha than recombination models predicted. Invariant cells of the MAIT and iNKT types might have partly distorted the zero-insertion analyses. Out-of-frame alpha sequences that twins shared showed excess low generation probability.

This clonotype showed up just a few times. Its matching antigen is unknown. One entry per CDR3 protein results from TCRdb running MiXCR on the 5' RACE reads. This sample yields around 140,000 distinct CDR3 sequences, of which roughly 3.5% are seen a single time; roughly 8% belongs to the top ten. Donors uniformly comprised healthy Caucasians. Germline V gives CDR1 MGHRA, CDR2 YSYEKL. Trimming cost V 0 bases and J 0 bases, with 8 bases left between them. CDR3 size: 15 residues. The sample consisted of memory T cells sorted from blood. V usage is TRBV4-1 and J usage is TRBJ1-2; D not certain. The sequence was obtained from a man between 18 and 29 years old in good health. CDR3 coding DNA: TGCGCCAGCAGCCAAGATAGCAGAACTAACTATGGCTACACCTTC. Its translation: CASSQDSRTNYGYTF.